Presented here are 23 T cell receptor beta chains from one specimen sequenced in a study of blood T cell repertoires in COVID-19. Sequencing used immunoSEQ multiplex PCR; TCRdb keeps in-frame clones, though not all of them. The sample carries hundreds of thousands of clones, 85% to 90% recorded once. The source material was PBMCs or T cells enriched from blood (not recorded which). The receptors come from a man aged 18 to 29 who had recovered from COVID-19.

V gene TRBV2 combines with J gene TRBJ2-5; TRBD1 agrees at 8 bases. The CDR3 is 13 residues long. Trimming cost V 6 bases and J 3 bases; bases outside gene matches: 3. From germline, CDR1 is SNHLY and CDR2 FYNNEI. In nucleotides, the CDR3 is TGTGCCAGCAGCCCGACAGGGGAAGAGACCCAGTACTTC. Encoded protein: CASSPTGEETQYF.

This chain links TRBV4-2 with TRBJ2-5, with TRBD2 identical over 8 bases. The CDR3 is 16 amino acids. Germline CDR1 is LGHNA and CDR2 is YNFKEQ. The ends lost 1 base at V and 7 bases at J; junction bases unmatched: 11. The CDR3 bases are TGTGCCAGCAGCCAAGGTGAAGCGGGAGTGGGGAGGACCCAGTACTTC. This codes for CASSQGEAGVGRTQYF.

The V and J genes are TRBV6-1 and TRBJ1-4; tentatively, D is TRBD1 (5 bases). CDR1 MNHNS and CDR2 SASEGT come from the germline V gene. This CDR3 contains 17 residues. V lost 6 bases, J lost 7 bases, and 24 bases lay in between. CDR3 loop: CASRETRGGAGGEKLFF. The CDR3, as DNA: TGTGCCAGCAGGGAAACCCGGGGAGGGGCAGGTGGTGAAAAACTGTTTTTT.

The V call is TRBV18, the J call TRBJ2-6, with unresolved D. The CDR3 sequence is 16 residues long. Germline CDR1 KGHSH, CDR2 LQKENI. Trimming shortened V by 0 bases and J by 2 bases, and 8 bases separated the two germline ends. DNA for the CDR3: TGTGCCAGCTCACCACCCAGTCAGGCTGGGGCCAACGTCCTGACTTTC. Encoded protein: CASSPPSQAGANVLTF.

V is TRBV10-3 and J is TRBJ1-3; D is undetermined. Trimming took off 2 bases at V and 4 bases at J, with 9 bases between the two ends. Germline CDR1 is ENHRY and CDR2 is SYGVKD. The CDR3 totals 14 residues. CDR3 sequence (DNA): TGTGCCATCAGTGAGGGACTCGGAGGAAACACCATATATTTT. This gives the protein CAISEGLGGNTIYF.

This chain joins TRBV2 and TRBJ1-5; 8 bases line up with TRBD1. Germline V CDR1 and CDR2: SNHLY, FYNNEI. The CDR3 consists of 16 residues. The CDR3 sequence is CGNGQGRVSENQPQHF. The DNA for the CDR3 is TGTGGCAATGGACAGGGACGGGTTTCGGAAAATCAGCCCCAGCATTTT. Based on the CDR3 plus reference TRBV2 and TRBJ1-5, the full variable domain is EPEVTQTPSHQVTQMGQEVILRCVPISNHLYFYWYRQILGQKVEFLVSFYNNEISEKSEIFDDQFSVERPDGSNFTLKIRSTKLEDSAMYFCGNGQGRVSENQPQHFGDGTRLSIL.

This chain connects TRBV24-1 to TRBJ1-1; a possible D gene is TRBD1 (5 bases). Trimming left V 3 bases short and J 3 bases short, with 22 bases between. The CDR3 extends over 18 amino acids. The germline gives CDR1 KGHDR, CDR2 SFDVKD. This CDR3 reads CATSDDPEGASQDTEAFF. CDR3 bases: TGTGCCACCAGTGATGACCCCGAAGGGGCGAGTCAGGACACTGAAGCTTTCTTT.

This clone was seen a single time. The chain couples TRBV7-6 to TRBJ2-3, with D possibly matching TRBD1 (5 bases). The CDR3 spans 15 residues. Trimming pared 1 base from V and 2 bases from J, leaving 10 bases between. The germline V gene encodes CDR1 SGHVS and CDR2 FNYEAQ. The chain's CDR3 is CASSLGAGHTDTQYF. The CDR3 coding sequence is TGTGCCAGCAGCTTAGGAGCAGGGCACACAGATACGCAGTATTTT.

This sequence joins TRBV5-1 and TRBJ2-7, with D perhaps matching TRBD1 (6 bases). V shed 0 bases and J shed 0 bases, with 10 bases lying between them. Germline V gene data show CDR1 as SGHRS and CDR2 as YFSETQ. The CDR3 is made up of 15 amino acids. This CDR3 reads CASSLVTGSSYEQYF. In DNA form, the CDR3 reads TGCGCCAGCAGCTTGGTGACAGGAAGCTCCTACGAGCAGTACTTC.

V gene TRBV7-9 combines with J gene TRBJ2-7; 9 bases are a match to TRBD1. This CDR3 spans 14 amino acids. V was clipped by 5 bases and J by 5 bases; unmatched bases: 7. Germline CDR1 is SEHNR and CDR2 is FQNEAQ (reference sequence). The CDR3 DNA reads TGTGCCAGCAGCCGACGGACAGGGGAAGACGAGCAGTACTTC. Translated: CASSRRTGEDEQYF.

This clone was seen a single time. In DNA form, the CDR3 reads TGTGCCAGCAGCGTAGACCTTCGGTTGGGGCTCGATGAGCAGTTCTTC. Translating gives CASSVDLRLGLDEQFF. The J gene is TRBJ2-1, the V gene TRBV9; possibly TRBD1 for D (5 bases). The germline V gene has CDR1 SGDLS and CDR2 YYNGEE. Trimming shortened V by 0 bases and J by 8 bases, and 18 bases separated the two germline ends. This CDR3 is 16 amino acids long.

CDR3 sequence reads: CASSPQGILNTEAFF. DNA of the CDR3: TGTGCCAGCAGCCCCCAGGGGATACTGAACACTGAAGCTTTCTTT. The genes are TRBV7-8 and TRBJ1-1; D is perhaps TRBD1 (6 bases). The CDR3 contains 15 residues. V was trimmed by 5 bases and J by 0 bases, leaving 13 bases between them. CDR1 is SGHVS and CDR2 is FQNEAQ in the germline V gene.

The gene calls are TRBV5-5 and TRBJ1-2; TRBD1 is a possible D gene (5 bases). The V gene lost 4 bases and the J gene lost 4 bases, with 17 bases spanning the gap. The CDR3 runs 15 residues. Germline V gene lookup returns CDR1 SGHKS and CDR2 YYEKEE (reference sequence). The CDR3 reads CASSPEQTAPYGYTF. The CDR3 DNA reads TGTGCCAGCAGCCCTGAACAGACAGCCCCCTATGGCTACACCTTC.

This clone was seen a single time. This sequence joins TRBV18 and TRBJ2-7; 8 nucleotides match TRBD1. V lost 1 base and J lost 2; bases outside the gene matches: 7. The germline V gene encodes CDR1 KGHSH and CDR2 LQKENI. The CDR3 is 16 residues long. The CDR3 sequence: CASSPLKTGVTYEQYF. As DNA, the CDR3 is TGTGCCAGCTCACCACTAAAGACAGGGGTAACCTACGAGCAGTACTTC.

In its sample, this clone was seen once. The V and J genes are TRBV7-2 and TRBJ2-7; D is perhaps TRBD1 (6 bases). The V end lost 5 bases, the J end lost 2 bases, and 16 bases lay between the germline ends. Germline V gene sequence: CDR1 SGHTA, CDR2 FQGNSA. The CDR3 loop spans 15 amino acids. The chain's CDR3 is CASSPGTSRTYEQYF. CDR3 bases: TGTGCCAGCAGCCCAGGGACATCCCGCACCTACGAGCAGTACTTC.

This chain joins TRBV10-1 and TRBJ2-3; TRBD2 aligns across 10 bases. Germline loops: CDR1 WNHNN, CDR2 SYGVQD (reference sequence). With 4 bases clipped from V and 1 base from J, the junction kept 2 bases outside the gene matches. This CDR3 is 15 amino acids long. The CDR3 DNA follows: TGCGCCAGCAGTGGGGGGACTAGCGGCACAGATACGCAGTATTTT. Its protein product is CASSGGTSGTDTQYF.

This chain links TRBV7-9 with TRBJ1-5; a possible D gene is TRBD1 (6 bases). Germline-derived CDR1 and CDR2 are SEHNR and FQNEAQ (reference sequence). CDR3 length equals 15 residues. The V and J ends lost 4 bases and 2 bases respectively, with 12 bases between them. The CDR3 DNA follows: TGTGCCAGCAGCTCCCAGGGGATAGGCAATCAGCCCCAGCATTTT. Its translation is CASSSQGIGNQPQHF.

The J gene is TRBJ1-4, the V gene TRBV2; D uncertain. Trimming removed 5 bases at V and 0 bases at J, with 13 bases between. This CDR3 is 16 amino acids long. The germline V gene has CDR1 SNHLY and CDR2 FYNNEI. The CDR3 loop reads CASSQTELSTNEKLFF. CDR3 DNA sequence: TGTGCCAGCAGTCAGACTGAACTATCAACTAATGAAAAACTGTTTTTT.

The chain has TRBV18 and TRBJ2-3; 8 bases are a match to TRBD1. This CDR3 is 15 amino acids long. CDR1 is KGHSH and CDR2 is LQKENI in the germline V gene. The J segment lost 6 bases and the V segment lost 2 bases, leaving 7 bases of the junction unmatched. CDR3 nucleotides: TGTGCCAGCTCACCAGTGAACAGGGGGGACGATACGCAGTATTTT. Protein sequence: CASSPVNRGDDTQYF.

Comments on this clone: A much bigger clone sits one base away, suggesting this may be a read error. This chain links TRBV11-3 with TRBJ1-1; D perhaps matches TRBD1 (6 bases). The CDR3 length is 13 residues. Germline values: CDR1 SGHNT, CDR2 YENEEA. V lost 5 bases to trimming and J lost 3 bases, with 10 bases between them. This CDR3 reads CASSPQGYTEAFF. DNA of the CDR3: TGTGCCAGCAGCCCTCAGGGGTACACTGAAGCTTTCTTT.

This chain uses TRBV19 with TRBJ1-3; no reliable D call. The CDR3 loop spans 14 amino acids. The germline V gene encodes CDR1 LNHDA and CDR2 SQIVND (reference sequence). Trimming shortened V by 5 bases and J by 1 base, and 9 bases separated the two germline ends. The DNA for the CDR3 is TGTGCCAGTAGTCAAAAGCAATCTGGAAACACCATATATTTT. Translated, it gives CASSQKQSGNTIYF. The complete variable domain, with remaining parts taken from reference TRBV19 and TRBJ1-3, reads DGGITQSPKYLFRKEGQNVTLSCEQNLNHDAMYWYRQDPGQGLRLIYYSQIVNDFQKGDIAEGYSVSREKKESFPLTVTSAQKNPTAFYLCASSQKQSGNTIYFGEGSWLTVV.

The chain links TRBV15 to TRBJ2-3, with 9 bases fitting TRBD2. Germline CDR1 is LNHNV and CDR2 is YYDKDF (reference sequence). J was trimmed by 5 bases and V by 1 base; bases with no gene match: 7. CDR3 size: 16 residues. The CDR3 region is CATSRGPSGTQDTQYF. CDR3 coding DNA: TGTGCCACCAGCAGAGGACCTAGCGGGACACAAGATACGCAGTATTTT.

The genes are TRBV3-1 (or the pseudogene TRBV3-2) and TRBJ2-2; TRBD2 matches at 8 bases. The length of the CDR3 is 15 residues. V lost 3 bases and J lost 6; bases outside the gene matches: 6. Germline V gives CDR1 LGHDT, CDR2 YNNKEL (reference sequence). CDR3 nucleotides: TGTGCCAGCAGCCACGGGACTAGTCCTGCCGGGGAGCTGTTTTTT. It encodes CASSHGTSPAGELFF.